The 20 T cell receptor beta chains presented below share a single source sample, sequenced in a study of CD8 T cells in Susac syndrome. Random hexamers were used to reverse transcribe 0.5 to 1 ug of RNA. TCRdb reprocessed the immunoSEQ multiplex PCR reads with MiXCR, giving one entry per CDR3 protein. The data show a few hundred thousand distinct CDR3 sequences, about 95% seen once. Sequencing was performed on CD4+ T cells from PBMCs. Source of these receptors: a human donor with multiple sclerosis.

CDR3 DNA sequence: TGCGCCAGCAGCCAAGGGACAGGGAATGAAAAACTGTTTTTT. It encodes CASSQGTGNEKLFF. The chain combines TRBV4-1 with TRBJ1-4, with TRBD1 matching 8 bases. The germline V gene has CDR1 MGHRA and CDR2 YSYEKL. The CDR3 runs 14 residues. V dropped 1 base and J dropped 5; count of bases not matched to a gene: 0.

The chain recombines TRBV27 with TRBJ1-5; the match to TRBD1 covers 9 bases. This CDR3 is 16 amino acids long. The V gene's germline CDR1 is MNHEY and CDR2 SMNVEV (reference sequence). The J segment lost 3 bases and the V segment lost 3 bases, leaving 6 bases of the junction unmatched. CDR3: CASSLTGTGFNQPQHF. For the CDR3, the DNA is TGTGCCAGCAGTTTGACCGGGACAGGGTTCAATCAGCCCCAGCATTTT.

The V and J genes are TRBV18 and TRBJ2-2; no reliable D call. Trimming removed 2 bases from V and 0 bases from J, with 10 bases in between. CDR3 length: 16 amino acids. CDR1 is KGHSH and CDR2 is LQKENI in the germline V gene. The CDR3 loop is CASSPNSRTNTGELFF. CDR3 bases: TGTGCCAGCTCACCAAATTCACGGACGAACACCGGGGAGCTGTTTTTT. Full variable domain (rest looked up from reference TRBV18 and TRBJ2-2): NAGVMQNPRHLVRRRGQEARLRCSPMKGHSHVYWYRQLPEEGLKFMVYLQKENIIDESGMPKERFSAEFPKEGPSILRIQQVVRGDSAAYFCASSPNSRTNTGELFFGEGSRLTVL.

This clonotype was seen once. J is TRBJ2-4 and V is TRBV5-4; tentatively, D is TRBD1 (8 bases). Germline-derived CDR1 and CDR2 are SGHNT and YYREEE (reference sequence). The CDR3 consists of 18 residues. Trimming removed 2 bases from V and 6 bases from J, with 24 bases in between. The CDR3 DNA is TGTGCCAGCAGCTTCATATCAAACAGGGGGGGAATCAGAAACATTCAGTACTTC. This translates into CASSFISNRGGIRNIQYF.

The genes are TRBV27 and TRBJ2-1; 7 bases line up with TRBD1. Germline V CDR1 and CDR2: MNHEY, SMNVEV (reference sequence). This CDR3 region has 16 residues. V was clipped by 3 bases and J by 4 bases; unmatched bases: 9. The CDR3 protein is CASSFLSPGQYNEQFF. In DNA form, the CDR3 reads TGTGCCAGCAGTTTCCTCAGCCCGGGACAGTACAATGAGCAGTTCTTC.

The CDR3 sequence: CASSPLREHTGELFF. The CDR3 bases are TGTGCCAGCAGCCCACTCCGGGAACACACCGGGGAGCTGTTTTTT. The V and J genes are TRBV7-9 and TRBJ2-2, with a tentative D call TRBD2 (5 bases). Germline lookup yields CDR1 SEHNR and CDR2 FQNEAQ (reference sequence). This CDR3 is 15 amino acids long. V lost 5 bases and J 3 bases, leaving 13 bases between the germline ends.

The genes are TRBV12-3 or TRBV12-4 and TRBJ2-7, with D possibly being TRBD2 (5 bases). The germline V and J ends were trimmed by 3 bases and 4 bases, with 10 bases remaining between them. The CDR3 consists of 13 residues. The CDR3: CASSFSSKYEQYF. The DNA for the CDR3 is TGTGCCAGCAGTTTTTCTAGCAAATACGAGCAGTACTTC.

This chain joins TRBV9 and TRBJ1-1; D remains ambiguous. Trimming took 6 bases from V and 0 from J, leaving 9 bases between them. The CDR3 runs 13 residues. Germline CDR1 SGDLS, CDR2 YYNGEE. CDR3 sequence: CASNKGMNTEAFF. CDR3 sequence (DNA): TGTGCCAGCAATAAGGGTATGAACACTGAAGCTTTCTTT.

The chain uses TRBV2 and TRBJ2-7; TRBD1 is a possible D gene (6 bases). The V end lost 3 bases, the J end lost 2 bases, and 8 bases lay between the germline ends. The CDR3 contains 13 residues. CDR1 and CDR2 from the germline V gene are SNHLY and FYNNEI. CDR3 loop: CASSEDRTYEQYF. The CDR3 coding sequence is TGTGCCAGCAGTGAGGACAGAACCTACGAGCAGTACTTC.

The chain carries TRBV7-2 and TRBJ1-1; D is possibly TRBD1 (5 bases). Germline CDR1 reads SGHTA; CDR2 reads FQGNSA. The CDR3 loop spans 14 amino acids. The V end lost 6 bases, the J end lost 8 bases, and 19 bases lay between the germline ends. For the CDR3, the DNA is TGTGCCAGCAGATACACCAGGGACGCTGGGGAAGCTTTCTTT. It codes for CASRYTRDAGEAFF.

This chain joins TRBV6-5 and TRBJ2-1; TRBD2 agrees at 16 bases. This CDR3 has 21 residues. J gave up 0 bases and V 1 base, and 9 bases lay outside the gene matches. Germline CDR1 MNHEY, CDR2 SVGAGI. CDR3 sequence reads: CASSYWSPGLAGGSSYNEQFF. Written as DNA, the CDR3 is TGTGCCAGCAGTTACTGGAGCCCGGGACTAGCGGGAGGGAGCTCCTACAATGAGCAGTTCTTC.

The rearrangement joins TRBV2 to TRBJ1-2; 8 positions match TRBD1. There are 12 residues in the CDR3. V lost 6 bases and J lost 8; bases outside the gene matches: 5. Germline V gene lookup returns CDR1 SNHLY and CDR2 FYNNEI. The CDR3 DNA reads TGTGCCAGCAGGACAGGGGTCGGAGGCTACACCTTC. This gives the protein CASRTGVGGYTF.

The rearrangement joins TRBV5-1 to TRBJ2-3, with 7 nucleotides matching TRBD1. CDR1 is SGHRS, CDR2 YFSETQ, per germline. The CDR3 runs to 15 residues. The J segment lost 9 bases and the V segment lost 5 bases, leaving 15 bases of the junction unmatched. CDR3 protein: CASSSGTEKKWTQYF. In DNA form, the CDR3 reads TGCGCCAGCAGTTCCGGGACAGAGAAGAAGTGGACGCAGTATTTT.

This chain connects TRBV29-1 to TRBJ2-3; 11 nucleotides agree with TRBD2. The germline gives CDR1 SQVTM, CDR2 ANQGSEA. V lost 6 bases and J lost 6; bases outside the gene matches: 8. This CDR3 is built from 14 residues. The CDR3 loop reads CSVHPLAGADTQYF. The CDR3 DNA follows: TGCAGCGTCCATCCACTAGCGGGAGCTGATACGCAGTATTTT.

The genes are TRBV15 and TRBJ2-3, with TRBD2 as a possible D gene (5 bases). CDR3 length equals 16 residues. Deletions cut 2 bases from V and 4 bases from J, with 16 bases between. Germline values: CDR1 LNHNV, CDR2 YYDKDF (reference sequence). This chain's CDR3 is CATSRPRDEGSDTQYF. The DNA for the CDR3 is TGTGCCACCAGCAGACCCCGAGACGAGGGATCAGATACGCAGTATTTT.

This chain links TRBV15 with TRBJ1-2, with D tentatively TRBD1 (6 bases). V dropped 6 bases and J dropped 5 bases, with 13 bases sitting between them. CDR1 and CDR2 from the germline V gene are LNHNV and YYDKDF (reference sequence). This CDR3 has 13 residues. The CDR3 DNA reads as TGTGCCACCAGACACGGGGGCGCGTATGGCTACACCTTC. Protein product: CATRHGGAYGYTF.

The rearrangement links TRBV4-1 to TRBJ2-7; 11 bases agree with TRBD2. This CDR3 is built from 15 residues. Looked up from germline, CDR1 is MGHRA and CDR2 is YSYEKL. V lost 3 bases to trimming and J lost 4 bases; unmatched junction nucleotides: 5. CDR3: CASSQGLAETYEQYF. DNA of the CDR3: TGCGCCAGCAGCCAGGGACTAGCGGAGACATACGAGCAGTACTTC.

J is TRBJ2-3 and V is TRBV25-1, with 7 bases fitting TRBD1. The V and J ends lost 4 bases and 4 bases, in that order; junction bases with no gene match: 8. Germline CDR1 reads MGHDK; CDR2 reads SYGVNS. This CDR3 comprises 15 residues. The CDR3 loop reads CASSADRDRADTQYF. The CDR3 region has the DNA TGTGCCAGCAGTGCCGACAGGGATCGGGCAGATACGCAGTATTTT.

The chain carries TRBV4-1 and TRBJ2-4; 8 bases align to TRBD2. Germline loops: CDR1 MGHRA, CDR2 YSYEKL. J lost 1 base, V lost 0 bases, and 11 bases had no gene match. CDR3 length equals 19 residues. In nucleotides, the CDR3 is TGCGCCAGCAGCCAAGATGGTCCGGGACTAGATTGGGCCAAAAACATTCAGTACTTC. This encodes CASSQDGPGLDWAKNIQYF.

The rearrangement links TRBV28 to TRBJ2-1; the match to TRBD2 covers 9 bases. Trimming at V came to 4 bases and at J to 4 bases, leaving 5 bases not matched to a gene. Germline V gene data show CDR1 as MDHEN and CDR2 as SYDVKM. The CDR3 contains 15 residues. The chain's CDR3 is CASSSRLAAYNEQFF. CDR3 sequence (DNA): TGTGCCAGCAGTTCTCGACTAGCGGCGTACAATGAGCAGTTCTTC. Variable domain in full (rest from reference TRBV28 and TRBJ2-1): DVKVTQSSRYLVKRTGEKVFLECVQDMDHENMFWYRQDPGLGLRLIYFSYDVKMKEKGDIPEGYSVSREKKERFSLILESASTNQTSMYLCASSSRLAAYNEQFFGPGTRLTVL.